Below are 30 T cell receptor beta chains sequenced from a single sample in a study of long-term antiretroviral therapy in people with HIV. At survey level, the immunoSEQ assay was run in its v3.0 version. Only in-frame clones appear in the TCRdb table, and some are missing; sequencing was by immunoSEQ multiplex PCR. The sample lists 30,000 to 35,000 clones, 65% to 85% occurring once. Sequencing was performed on unsorted PBMCs, taken 3 years after starting antiretroviral therapy. The receptors come from a man between 45 and 60 years old with HIV.

This chain connects TRBV5-1 to TRBJ2-3; 8 nucleotides match TRBD1. V was clipped by 0 bases and J by 1 base; unmatched bases: 4. Germline CDR1 is SGHRS and CDR2 is YFSETQ. This CDR3 has 16 residues. Here the CDR3 reads CASSLDVTGGTDTQYF. The CDR3 DNA reads as TGCGCCAGCAGCTTGGATGTGACAGGGGGCACAGATACGCAGTATTTT.

This chain links TRBV6-5 with TRBJ2-3; D not resolved. The ends were cut back, 0 bases at V and 4 bases at J, with 14 bases in the middle. Germline V CDR1 and CDR2: MNHEY, SVGAGI. The CDR3 has 16 amino acids. The CDR3, as DNA: TGTGCCAGCAGTTACTCGAGATCGACATTTGCAGATACGCAGTATTTT. This sequence encodes CASSYSRSTFADTQYF.

The chain employs TRBV5-8 and TRBJ1-5; D unresolved. The length of the CDR3 is 16 residues. V dropped 4 bases and J dropped 0 bases, with 14 bases sitting between them. Germline V gene data show CDR1 as SGHTS and CDR2 as YDEGEE. The CDR3 coding sequence is TGTGCCAGCAGCCCATCCCTAGGGAATAGCAATCAGCCCCAGCATTTT. It codes for CASSPSLGNSNQPQHF.

The chain has TRBV2 and TRBJ1-3; tentatively, D is TRBD1 (6 bases). V was shortened by 4 bases and J by 4 bases, with 11 bases between the two germline ends. The CDR3 has 14 amino acids. Germline CDR1 is SNHLY and CDR2 is FYNNEI. The CDR3 nucleotides are TGTGCCAGCAGTGTGGCAGGGGCCGGAAACACCATATATTTT. Its translation is CASSVAGAGNTIYF.

The V and J genes are TRBV7-8 and TRBJ2-7; 11 bases agree with TRBD1. The CDR3 loop spans 16 amino acids. J lost 6 bases, V lost 3 bases, and 10 bases had no gene match. Germline values: CDR1 SGHVS, CDR2 FQNEAQ. The CDR3 is CASSFRAEDRGREQYF. The CDR3 coding sequence is TGTGCCAGCAGCTTTAGGGCCGAGGACAGGGGGCGCGAGCAGTACTTC.

Points on this clone: The limits of the CDR3 on the DNA are not certain, so only TCRdb's listed CDR3 is given. The J gene is TRBJ1-1, the V gene TRBV29-1. CDR1 is SQVTM, CDR2 ANQGSEA, per germline. The length of the CDR3 is 10 amino acids, counting both ends. The CDR3 loop reads CSVGDGTSFF.

J is TRBJ1-4 and V is TRBV6-5; no firm D call. The germline gives CDR1 MNHEY, CDR2 SVGAGI. The ends were cut back, 0 bases at V and 7 bases at J, with 9 bases in the middle. The CDR3 has 14 residues. The CDR3 protein is CASSYSGYGEKLFF. CDR3 nucleotide sequence: TGTGCCAGCAGTTACTCCGGCTATGGTGAAAAACTGTTTTTT.

This clone showed up just a few times. The chain uses TRBV25-1 and TRBJ1-3; D is unclear. The V and J ends lost 0 bases and 0 bases respectively, with 6 bases between them. This CDR3 has 15 residues. In germline, CDR1 is MGHDK, CDR2 SYGVNS. The CDR3 spells CASSEYSISGNTIYF. The CDR3 nucleotides are TGTGCCAGCAGTGAATATAGTATCTCTGGAAACACCATATATTTT.

The CDR3 DNA is TGTGCCAGCAGTCGGGACTTCAACACCGGGGAGCTGTTTTTT. This sequence encodes CASSRDFNTGELFF. The V and J genes are TRBV6-5 and TRBJ2-2, with TRBD2 as a possible D gene (6 bases). V dropped 5 bases and J dropped 2 bases, with 9 bases sitting between them. CDR1 is MNHEY and CDR2 is SVGAGI in the germline V gene. This CDR3 is built from 14 residues.

This CDR3 is CASSTLLAGGTDTQYF. The DNA for the CDR3 is TGTGCCAGCAGCACCCTACTAGCGGGAGGCACAGATACGCAGTATTTT. The J gene is TRBJ2-3, the V gene TRBV9, with TRBD2 matching 11 bases. The CDR3 is 16 residues long. J was trimmed by 1 base and V by 4 bases; bases with no gene match: 5. The germline V gene has CDR1 SGDLS and CDR2 YYNGEE.

V usage is TRBV7-2 and J usage is TRBJ1-2; tentative D call: TRBD1 (5 bases). CDR1 is SGHTA, CDR2 FQGNSA, per germline. Trimming took off 1 base at V and 6 bases at J, with 12 bases between the two ends. This CDR3 contains 14 residues. The CDR3 spells CASSLGGSRDGYTF. The CDR3 nucleotides are TGTGCCAGCAGCTTAGGGGGGAGCAGGGATGGCTACACCTTC. The whole variable domain, filled in from reference TRBV7-2 and TRBJ1-2, reads GAGVSQSPSNKVTEKGKDVELRCDPISGHTALYWYRQSLGQGLEFLIYFQGNSAPDKSGLPSDRFSAERTGGSVSTLTIQRTQQEDSAVYLCASSLGGSRDGYTFGSGTRLTVV.

This chain links TRBV18 with TRBJ2-3; 9 bases map to TRBD2. This CDR3 region has 15 residues. The V gene's germline CDR1 is KGHSH and CDR2 LQKENI. V lost 1 base, J lost 4 bases, and 3 bases stayed unmatched. Here the CDR3 DNA reads TGTGCCAGCTCACCACGCGGGGGGGCGTCAGATACGCAGTATTTT. Protein sequence: CASSPRGGASDTQYF. The full variable domain, completed using reference TRBV18 and TRBJ2-3, is NAGVMQNPRHLVRRRGQEARLRCSPMKGHSHVYWYRQLPEEGLKFMVYLQKENIIDESGMPKERFSAEFPKEGPSILRIQQVVRGDSAAYFCASSPRGGASDTQYFGPGTRLTVL.

The V and J genes are TRBV5-1 and TRBJ2-1; 10 bases line up with TRBD1. In germline, CDR1 is SGHRS, CDR2 YFSETQ. Germline trimming cut 4 bases from V and 8 bases from J; bases unmatched to any gene: 12. The CDR3 loop spans 16 amino acids. The chain's CDR3 is CASSPHRTGGVDEQFF. CDR3 DNA sequence: TGCGCCAGCAGCCCACATCGGACAGGGGGGGTGGATGAGCAGTTCTTC. Complete variable domain (other parts from reference TRBV5-1 and TRBJ2-1): KAGVTQTPRYLIKTRGQQVTLSCSPISGHRSVSWYQQTPGQGLQFLFEYFSETQRNKGNFPGRFSGRQFSNSRSEMNVSTLELGDSALYLCASSPHRTGGVDEQFFGPGTRLTVL.

The J gene is TRBJ1-1, the V gene TRBV6-5; D gene ambiguous. V was pared by 6 bases and J by 1 base, with 12 bases between. Germline V CDR1 and CDR2: MNHEY, SVGAGI. The CDR3 totals 14 residues. The CDR3 loop reads CASRYLDGNTEAFF. In DNA, the CDR3 is TGTGCCAGCAGGTATCTCGACGGGAACACTGAAGCTTTCTTT.

The genes are TRBV7-2 and TRBJ2-5, with TRBD2 matching over 8 bases. There are 15 residues in the CDR3. The ends lost 5 bases at V and 2 bases at J; junction bases unmatched: 7. CDR1 is SGHTA and CDR2 is FQGNSA in the germline V gene. The CDR3 DNA reads as TGTGCCAGCAGCCAAGAAGGGACTAGGCAAGAGACCCAGTACTTC. Its translation is CASSQEGTRQETQYF.

This clone appeared a single time. J is TRBJ2-2 and V is TRBV7-8, with D tentatively TRBD2 (5 bases). V was pared by 5 bases and J by 1 base, with 11 bases between. This CDR3 contains 15 residues. Germline V CDR1 and CDR2: SGHVS, FQNEAQ. CDR3 residues: CASSPSWQNTGELFF. CDR3 DNA sequence: TGTGCCAGCAGCCCTAGCTGGCAGAACACCGGGGAGCTGTTTTTT.

The CDR3 spells CASSYSATGNYEQYF. The CDR3 bases are TGTGCCAGCAGTTACTCGGCGACAGGGAACTACGAGCAGTACTTC. The chain employs TRBV6-5 and TRBJ2-7, with 7 bases that match TRBD1. The CDR3 runs to 15 residues. Germline V CDR1 and CDR2: MNHEY, SVGAGI. Trimming took 0 bases from V and 3 from J; bases not matched to a gene: 5.

This clone was counted between two and nine times. CDR3 loop: CASSPEEARNSPLHF. CDR3 nucleotides: TGTGCCAGCAGCCCCGAGGAGGCGAGAAATTCACCCCTCCACTTT. The chain recombines TRBV7-2 with TRBJ1-6; D remains unclear. CDR1 and CDR2 from the germline V gene are SGHTA and FQGNSA. Trimming left V 5 bases short and J 7 bases short, with 15 bases between. This CDR3 region has 15 residues.

This clone was seen more than once but under ten times. The rearrangement joins TRBV7-9 to TRBJ2-1; D call uncertain. V gave up 2 bases and J gave up 12 bases, with 14 bases separating them. This CDR3 contains 13 residues. Germline CDR1 and CDR2: SEHNR and FQNEAQ (reference sequence). In nucleotides, the CDR3 is TGTGCCAGCAGCTTAACACATTCGGCACGGCAGTTCTTC. Amino acid sequence: CASSLTHSARQFF.

The V and J genes are TRBV15 and TRBJ2-3, with D possibly matching TRBD2 (6 bases). This CDR3 comprises 16 residues. V was cut by 2 bases and J by 4 bases, with 16 bases left in between. CDR1 is LNHNV, CDR2 YYDKDF, per germline (reference sequence). CDR3 bases: TGTGCCACCAGCAGACCATTTGGGGGGAGCGCAGATACGCAGTATTTT. It specifies CATSRPFGGSADTQYF.

The chain links TRBV20-1 to TRBJ1-1; perhaps TRBD1 as D (6 bases). This CDR3 region has 11 residues. V dropped 6 bases and J dropped 4 bases, with 9 bases sitting between them. Germline CDR1 and CDR2: DFQATT and SNEGSKA (reference sequence). CDR3 nucleotide sequence: TGCAGTGCGGGACACTCCACTGAAGCTTTCTTT. It translates to CSAGHSTEAFF.

In this sample, this clone turned up a few times. This chain uses TRBV25-1 with TRBJ2-1; weak D call: TRBD1 (6 bases). The CDR3 runs to 16 residues. Germline CDR1 reads MGHDK; CDR2 reads SYGVNS. The ends were cut back, 3 bases at V and 6 bases at J, with 18 bases in the middle. Here the CDR3 reads CASSEPTGYFSNEQFF. CDR3 DNA: TGTGCCAGCAGTGAGCCGACAGGCTATTTTTCCAATGAGCAGTTCTTC.

This sequence joins TRBV28 and TRBJ2-2; no definite D call. The CDR3 is 15 amino acids. Germline assignment: CDR1 MDHEN and CDR2 SYDVKM. V was shortened by 2 bases and J by 3 bases, with 10 bases between the two germline ends. As DNA, the CDR3 is TGTGCCAGCAGTTTAAGTCAGTTTTACACCGGGGAGCTGTTTTTT. Translation: CASSLSQFYTGELFF. The entire variable domain, with the rest obtained from reference TRBV28 and TRBJ2-2, is as follows: DVKVTQSSRYLVKRTGEKVFLECVQDMDHENMFWYRQDPGLGLRLIYFSYDVKMKEKGDIPEGYSVSREKKERFSLILESASTNQTSMYLCASSLSQFYTGELFFGEGSRLTVL.

This clone was detected only a few times. The chain uses TRBV9 and TRBJ2-7; TRBD1 aligns across 11 bases. Losses at the gene ends were 4 bases for V and 3 bases for J; bases not matched to a gene: 6. The CDR3 consists of 15 residues. Germline loops: CDR1 SGDLS, CDR2 YYNGEE. CDR3 sequence reads: CASSPGGTGGYEQYF. The CDR3, as DNA: TGTGCCAGCAGCCCCGGGGGGACAGGGGGCTACGAGCAGTACTTC.

The genes are TRBV7-9 and TRBJ1-1; tentatively, D is TRBD1 (6 bases). The V end was cut by 5 bases, the J end by 7 bases, with 17 bases between. The CDR3 consists of 14 residues. The germline V gene encodes CDR1 SEHNR and CDR2 FQNEAQ (reference sequence). CDR3 amino acids: CASSPLGGTHEAFF. CDR3 coding DNA: TGTGCCAGCAGCCCCCTAGGGGGGACCCATGAAGCTTTCTTT.

The chain links TRBV5-6 to TRBJ2-3; D not certain. This CDR3 spans 14 amino acids. CDR1 and CDR2 (germline): SGHDT, YYEEEE. Between the trimmed V and J ends, which lost 3 bases and 2 bases, there was a span of 10 bases. The CDR3 is CASSSGRHTDTQYF. CDR3 DNA sequence: TGTGCCAGCAGCTCCGGACGCCACACAGATACGCAGTATTTT. Drawing the rest from reference TRBV5-6 and TRBJ2-3, the complete variable domain is DAGVTQSPTHLIKTRGQQVTLRCSPKSGHDTVSWYQQALGQGPQFIFQYYEEEERQRGNFPDRFSGHQFPNYSSELNVNALLLGDSALYLCASSSGRHTDTQYFGPGTRLTVL.

The genes are TRBV11-3 and TRBJ1-1; TRBD1 matches at 10 bases. In germline, CDR1 is SGHNT, CDR2 YENEEA. V was clipped by 4 bases and J by 7 bases; unmatched bases: 6. This CDR3 has 14 residues. The CDR3 region has the DNA TGTGCCAGCAGCTCCGATGGGGACAGGGGTGAAGCTTTCTTT. It yields the protein CASSSDGDRGEAFF.

This rearrangement joins TRBV4-3 to TRBJ2-3; D is unclear. This CDR3 is 13 amino acids long. Trimming stripped 0 bases from V and 2 bases from J, with 3 bases between. Germline CDR1 reads LGHNA; CDR2 reads YSLEER. As DNA, the CDR3 is TGCGCCAGCAGCCAAGATTTCACAGATACGCAGTATTTT. This gives the protein CASSQDFTDTQYF.

This clone occurred once. Written as DNA, the CDR3 is TGTGCCAGCAGCTTAGAAGGCAGGGGGCCATTAGAGCAGTACTTC. This encodes CASSLEGRGPLEQYF. The chain couples TRBV7-8 to TRBJ2-7; 8 nucleotides line up with TRBD1. The CDR3 sequence is 15 residues long. CDR1 and CDR2 (germline): SGHVS, FQNEAQ. The V segment lost 1 base and the J segment 7 bases; nucleotides outside the gene matches: 9.

This rearrangement joins TRBV19 to TRBJ1-1; a possible D gene is TRBD1 (6 bases). The CDR3 is made up of 13 amino acids. V lost 3 bases to trimming and J lost 2 bases, with 7 bases between them. The V gene's germline CDR1 is LNHDA and CDR2 SQIVND (reference sequence). The DNA for the CDR3 is TGTGCCAGTAGTATGACAGGTAACACTGAAGCTTTCTTT. This sequence encodes CASSMTGNTEAFF.